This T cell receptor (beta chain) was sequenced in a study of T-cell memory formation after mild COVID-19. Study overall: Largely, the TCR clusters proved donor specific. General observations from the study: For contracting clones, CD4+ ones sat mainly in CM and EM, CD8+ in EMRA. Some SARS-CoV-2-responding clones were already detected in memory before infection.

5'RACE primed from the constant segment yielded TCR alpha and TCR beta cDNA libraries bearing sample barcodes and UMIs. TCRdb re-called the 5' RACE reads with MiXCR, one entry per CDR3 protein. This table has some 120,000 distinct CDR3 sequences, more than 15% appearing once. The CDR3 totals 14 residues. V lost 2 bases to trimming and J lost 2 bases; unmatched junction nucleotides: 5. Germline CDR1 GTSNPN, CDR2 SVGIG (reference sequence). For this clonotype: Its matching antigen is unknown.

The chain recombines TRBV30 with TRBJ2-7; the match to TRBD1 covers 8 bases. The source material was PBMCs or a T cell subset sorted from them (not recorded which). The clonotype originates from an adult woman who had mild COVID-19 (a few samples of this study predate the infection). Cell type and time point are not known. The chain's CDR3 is CAWSSQDRAYEQYF. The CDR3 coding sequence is TGTGCCTGGAGTTCCCAGGACAGGGCCTACGAGCAGTACTTC.